The 28 T cell receptor beta chains below were found in one sample sequenced in a study of T cells in localized non-small cell lung cancer. Some clones are missing from TCRdb's copy, which holds only in-frame ones; the method was immunoSEQ multiplex PCR. The table records about 25,000 clones, 75% to 90% of them present only once. This sample comprised peripheral blood, obtained before any cancer treatment. The receptors here all came from a female donor older than 55 with stage I lung adenocarcinoma.

The chain combines TRBV13 with TRBJ2-5; 7 nucleotides match TRBD2. Trimming removed 5 bases from V and 4 bases from J; junction bases left unmatched: 7. Germline CDR1 and CDR2: PRHDT and FYEKMQ (reference sequence). This CDR3 region has 14 residues. The CDR3 loop reads CASSHGTSVETQYF. The CDR3 DNA reads TGTGCCAGCAGCCACGGAACTAGCGTAGAGACCCAGTACTTC.

The chain uses TRBV5-1 and TRBJ2-7; D possibly corresponds to TRBD2 (6 bases). The CDR3 consists of 15 residues. CDR1 and CDR2 (germline): SGHRS, YFSETQ. Trimming shortened V by 0 bases and J by 0 bases, and 10 bases separated the two germline ends. The CDR3 is CASSLEEGGSYEQYF. The CDR3 DNA reads TGCGCCAGCAGCTTGGAGGAGGGAGGCTCCTACGAGCAGTACTTC.

The chain has TRBV7-9 and TRBJ1-3; tentative D call: TRBD1 (6 bases). The CDR3 has 15 residues. V lost 1 base, J lost 7 bases, and 14 bases lay in between. The germline gives CDR1 SEHNR, CDR2 FQNEAQ (reference sequence). CDR3 loop: CASSLVGGLGNTIYF. CDR3 nucleotide sequence: TGTGCCAGCAGCTTAGTCGGGGGGCTCGGTAACACCATATATTTT.

This sequence joins TRBV5-5 and TRBJ1-1; D not resolved. The germline gives CDR1 SGHKS, CDR2 YYEKEE (reference sequence). The V end lost 4 bases, the J end lost 0 bases, and 10 bases lay between the germline ends. The CDR3 is 14 residues long. CDR3 nucleotides: TGTGCCAGCAGCCTCGACATAATGAACACTGAAGCTTTCTTT. The encoded protein is CASSLDIMNTEAFF. The full variable domain, with the rest looked up from reference TRBV5-5 and TRBJ1-1, is DAGVTQSPTHLIKTRGQQVTLRCSPISGHKSVSWYQQVLGQGPQFIFQYYEKEERGRGNFPDRFSARQFPNYSSELNVNALLLGDSALYLCASSLDIMNTEAFFGQGTRLTVV.

In its sample, this clone was seen a few times. This chain connects TRBV7-8 to TRBJ2-3; D gene unclear. Trimming removed 1 base at V and 1 base at J, with 9 bases between. CDR3 length equals 15 residues. From germline, CDR1 is SGHVS and CDR2 FQNEAQ. In nucleotides, the CDR3 is TGTGCCAGCAGCTTAGAGGGAAGGGGCACAGATACGCAGTATTTT. Residues: CASSLEGRGTDTQYF.

The chain uses TRBV30 and TRBJ1-1, with D unresolved. Germline loops: CDR1 GTSNPN, CDR2 SVGIG (reference sequence). Trimming removed 4 bases at V and 7 bases at J, with 10 bases between. The CDR3 is made up of 11 amino acids. The DNA of the CDR3 is TGTGCCTGGACTCGTGAGCTTGAAGCTTTCTTT. Amino acid sequence: CAWTRELEAFF.

The chain carries TRBV5-1 and TRBJ2-1; D is uncertain. The V and J ends lost 1 base and 0 bases respectively, with 14 bases between them. Germline loops: CDR1 SGHRS, CDR2 YFSETQ. The length of the CDR3 is 17 residues. CDR3 loop: CASSLYISGPSYNEQFF. In nucleotides, the CDR3 is TGCGCCAGCAGCTTGTATATCTCCGGGCCCTCCTACAATGAGCAGTTCTTC. Full variable domain (outside the CDR3, taken from reference TRBV5-1 and TRBJ2-1): KAGVTQTPRYLIKTRGQQVTLSCSPISGHRSVSWYQQTPGQGLQFLFEYFSETQRNKGNFPGRFSGRQFSNSRSEMNVSTLELGDSALYLCASSLYISGPSYNEQFFGPGTRLTVL.

This chain uses TRBV28 with TRBJ1-1, with TRBD1 identical over 9 bases. This CDR3 is built from 13 residues. Germline V lookup: CDR1 MDHEN, CDR2 SYDVKM. The V gene end was trimmed by 8 bases and the J gene end by 4 bases; junction bases not matched to a gene: 5. The CDR3 DNA reads TGTGCCAGCGATGGACAGGGGTCCACTGAAGCTTTCTTT. Its protein product is CASDGQGSTEAFF. Based on the CDR3 plus reference TRBV28 and TRBJ1-1, the full variable domain is DVKVTQSSRYLVKRTGEKVFLECVQDMDHENMFWYRQDPGLGLRLIYFSYDVKMKEKGDIPEGYSVSREKKERFSLILESASTNQTSMYLCASDGQGSTEAFFGQGTRLTVV.

The chain combines TRBV7-9 with TRBJ2-2; the D is unclear. The V gene lost 9 bases and the J gene lost 4 bases, with 15 bases spanning the gap. CDR1 and CDR2 from the germline V gene are SEHNR and FQNEAQ (reference sequence). The CDR3 has 14 amino acids. CDR3 bases: TGTGCCAGGGAAGGAACTCTCGGCACCGGGGAGCTGTTTTTT. This codes for CAREGTLGTGELFF.

This chain connects TRBV7-9 to TRBJ1-2; D might be TRBD1 (5 bases). This CDR3 spans 15 amino acids. V lost 6 bases to trimming and J lost 0 bases, with 14 bases between them. The germline V gene encodes CDR1 SEHNR and CDR2 FQNEAQ (reference sequence). CDR3 bases: TGTGCCAGCAGTCCAATAGACAGCACTAACTATGGCTACACCTTC. This sequence encodes CASSPIDSTNYGYTF.

The rearrangement links TRBV7-3 to TRBJ2-7; possibly TRBD2 for D (5 bases). The V end lost 4 bases, the J end lost 0 bases, and 13 bases lay between the germline ends. This CDR3 is built from 15 residues. The V gene's germline CDR1 is SGHTA and CDR2 FQGTGA. The CDR3 DNA sequence: TGTGCCAGCAGCTCCTCGCCGGGGAGCTCCTACGAGCAGTACTTC. This gives the protein CASSSSPGSSYEQYF.

The gene calls are TRBV7-7 and TRBJ2-3; 8 bases are a match to TRBD2. The CDR3 has 14 amino acids. Germline CDR1 reads SSHAT; CDR2 reads FNYEAQ (reference sequence). CDR3 DNA sequence: TGTGCGCTTGGAGCGGGGGTGTTCACAGATACGCAGTATTTT. Translated, it gives CALGAGVFTDTQYF.

The chain recombines TRBV18 with TRBJ1-1; no firm D call. CDR3 length equals 14 residues. Germline CDR1 and CDR2: KGHSH and LQKENI. V gave up 2 bases and J gave up 7 bases, with 14 bases separating them. The CDR3 bases are TGTGCCAGCTCACCATACCTTGATAGCGGTGAAGCTTTCTTT. It translates to CASSPYLDSGEAFF.

V usage is TRBV6-5 and J usage is TRBJ1-1, with D perhaps TRBD1 (5 bases). The germline V gene has CDR1 MNHEY and CDR2 SVGAGI. The V gene lost 0 bases and the J gene lost 11 bases, with 10 bases spanning the gap. The CDR3 is 12 residues long. The CDR3 loop is CASSYSGGEAFF. DNA of the CDR3: TGTGCCAGCAGTTACTCGGGGGGAGAGGCTTTCTTT.

This rearrangement joins TRBV7-2 to TRBJ1-5; TRBD1 agrees at 7 bases. V was clipped by 7 bases and J by 3 bases; unmatched bases: 6. Germline V lookup: CDR1 SGHTA, CDR2 FQGNSA. The length of the CDR3 is 14 residues. The CDR3 DNA is TGTGCCAGCAACCCGACAGGGAACAATCAGCCCCAGCATTTT. Encoded protein: CASNPTGNNQPQHF.

The chain uses TRBV6-1 and TRBJ2-5; D is undetermined. This CDR3 comprises 13 residues. From germline, CDR1 is MNHNS and CDR2 SASEGT. V was pared by 4 bases and J by 5 bases, with 11 bases between. The CDR3 DNA follows: TGTGCCAGCAGTGTTGGGCTGGAGGAGACCCAGTACTTC. Translation gives CASSVGLEETQYF.

This clone came up once. V usage is TRBV2 and J usage is TRBJ2-5; possible D gene TRBD1, 5 bases. Trimming stripped 3 bases from V and 0 bases from J, with 8 bases between. The germline V gene has CDR1 SNHLY and CDR2 FYNNEI. The CDR3 length is 14 residues. The CDR3 loop is CASSEDTDQETQYF. DNA of the CDR3: TGTGCCAGCAGTGAGGACACAGACCAAGAGACCCAGTACTTC.

For this clone: The junction departs from the called germline gene at one end, perhaps through a read error. V gene TRBV6-5 combines with J gene TRBJ2-3; D might be TRBD1 (5 bases). Germline V gene lookup returns CDR1 MNHEY and CDR2 SVGAGI. This CDR3 has 14 residues. The CDR3 coding sequence is TGTGCCGGCAGCCCGCAGGGATCAAGGGATACGCAGTATTTT. Protein: CAGSPQGSRDTQYF.

The rearrangement links TRBV19 to TRBJ2-1, with TRBD2 matching 12 bases. The CDR3 extends over 16 amino acids. Trimming at V came to 5 bases and at J to 6 bases, leaving 8 bases not matched to a gene. In germline, CDR1 is LNHDA, CDR2 SQIVND (reference sequence). The chain's CDR3 is CASSARTSGNVNEQFF. The CDR3 nucleotides are TGTGCCAGTAGTGCCCGGACTAGCGGGAACGTCAATGAGCAGTTCTTC.

This chain connects TRBV5-1 to TRBJ2-5; perhaps D is TRBD1 or TRBD2 (5 bases each). Trimming removed 4 bases from V and 10 bases from J, with 26 bases in between. This CDR3 has 16 amino acids. CDR1 and CDR2 from the germline V gene are SGHRS and YFSETQ. CDR3 coding DNA: TGCGCCAGCAGCATAGGCAGGGCCCAAAGTGTGGGGGACCAGTACTTC. Amino acid sequence: CASSIGRAQSVGDQYF. Based on the CDR3 plus reference TRBV5-1 and TRBJ2-5, the full variable domain is KAGVTQTPRYLIKTRGQQVTLSCSPISGHRSVSWYQQTPGQGLQFLFEYFSETQRNKGNFPGRFSGRQFSNSRSEMNVSTLELGDSALYLCASSIGRAQSVGDQYFGPGTRLLVL.

Written as DNA, the CDR3 is TGTGCCAGCAGTTTACTAGCGACAGGGAACACTGAAGCTTTCTTT. It translates to CASSLLATGNTEAFF. V gene TRBV28 combines with J gene TRBJ1-1; D might be TRBD1 (6 bases). Germline V gene sequence: CDR1 MDHEN, CDR2 SYDVKM. The CDR3 spans 15 residues. With 2 bases removed from V and 1 base from J, the gap between germline ends came to 11 bases.

This clone has just one count. The chain combines TRBV9 with TRBJ1-6; TRBD1 aligns across 11 bases. The CDR3 is made up of 16 amino acids. V gave up 3 bases and J gave up 7 bases; unmatched junction bases: 6. Germline values: CDR1 SGDLS, CDR2 YYNGEE. The CDR3 is CASSDPGTGGNSPLHF. The DNA for the CDR3 is TGTGCCAGCAGCGACCCCGGGACAGGGGGAAATTCACCCCTCCACTTT.

This clone was counted between two and nine times. The genes are TRBV5-8 and TRBJ1-1, with D unclear. This CDR3 is 15 amino acids long. The germline V gene encodes CDR1 SGHTS and CDR2 YDEGEE. The V gene lost 2 bases and the J gene lost 1 base, with 12 bases spanning the gap. The CDR3 loop is CASSLSAIRNTEAFF. CDR3 coding DNA: TGTGCCAGCAGCTTATCGGCGATTAGGAACACTGAAGCTTTCTTT.

This chain uses TRBV6-5 with TRBJ2-1; TRBD2 matches at 11 bases. CDR1 is MNHEY and CDR2 is SVGAGI in the germline V gene. With 5 bases clipped from V and 7 bases from J, the junction kept 7 bases outside the gene matches. The CDR3 has 15 residues. The CDR3 DNA reads TGTGCCAGCAGTACCGAGGCTAGCGGGGGGAATGAGCAGTTCTTC. This gives the protein CASSTEASGGNEQFF.

This sequence joins TRBV7-3 and TRBJ2-7; TRBD2 aligns across 8 bases. Looked up from germline, CDR1 is SGHTA and CDR2 is FQGTGA. V was clipped by 0 bases and J by 6 bases; unmatched bases: 4. The CDR3 is 14 residues long. The CDR3 DNA sequence: TGTGCCAGCAGCTTAACTGGACTAGCCACCGAGCAGTACTTC. This sequence encodes CASSLTGLATEQYF. Supplemented by reference TRBV7-3 and TRBJ2-7, the full variable domain reads GAGVSQTPSNKVTEKGKYVELRCDPISGHTALYWYRQSLGQGPEFLIYFQGTGAADDSGLPNDRFFAVRPEGSVSTLKIQRTERGDSAVYLCASSLTGLATEQYFGPGTRLTVT.

This clone was counted between two and nine times. The CDR3 nucleotides are TGTGCCAGCAGCTTAGATTGGAGCCTCAATCAGCCCCAGCATTTT. Protein product: CASSLDWSLNQPQHF. The rearrangement joins TRBV11-2 to TRBJ1-5, with D unclear. Per the germline V gene, CDR1 is SGHAT and CDR2 is FQNNGV. The CDR3 consists of 15 residues. Trimming took off 0 bases at V and 3 bases at J, with 9 bases between the two ends.

There are a few counts of this clone. The CDR3 sequence is CASSPGGYEQYF. CDR3 in DNA: TGCGCCAGCAGTCCCGGAGGCTACGAGCAGTACTTC. The rearrangement joins TRBV4-1 to TRBJ2-7, with D maybe TRBD2 (5 bases). Trimming took off 6 bases at V and 3 bases at J, with 9 bases between the two ends. Germline assignment: CDR1 MGHRA and CDR2 YSYEKL. The length of the CDR3 is 12 residues.

V is TRBV14 and J is TRBJ2-7; D perhaps matches TRBD1 (6 bases). CDR1 SGHDN and CDR2 FVKESK come from the germline V gene. With 4 bases removed from V and 0 bases from J, the gap between germline ends came to 13 bases. CDR3 length: 15 amino acids. CDR3 in DNA: TGTGCCAGCAGCCCCCGGGACATCCCCTCCTACGAGCAGTACTTC. Translation: CASSPRDIPSYEQYF.